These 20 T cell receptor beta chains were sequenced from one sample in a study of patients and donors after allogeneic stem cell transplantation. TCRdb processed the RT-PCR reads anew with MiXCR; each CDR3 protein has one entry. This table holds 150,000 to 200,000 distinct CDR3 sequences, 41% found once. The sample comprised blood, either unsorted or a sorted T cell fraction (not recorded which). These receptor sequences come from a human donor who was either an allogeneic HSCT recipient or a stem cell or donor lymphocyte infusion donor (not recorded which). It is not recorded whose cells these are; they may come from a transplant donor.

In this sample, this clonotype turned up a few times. CDR3 loop: CASSLGNSGANVLTF. CDR3 coding DNA: TGTGCCAGCAGCTTAGGGAACTCTGGGGCCAACGTCCTGACTTTC. V is TRBV11-2 and J is TRBJ2-6; D is undetermined. Germline CDR1 and CDR2: SGHAT and FQNNGV. V shed 1 base and J shed 0 bases, with 4 bases lying between them. This CDR3 is built from 15 residues.

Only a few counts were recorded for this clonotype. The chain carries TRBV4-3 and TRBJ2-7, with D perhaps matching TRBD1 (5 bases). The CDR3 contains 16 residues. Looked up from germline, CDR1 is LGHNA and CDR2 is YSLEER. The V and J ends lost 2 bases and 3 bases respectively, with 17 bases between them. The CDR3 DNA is TGCGCCAGCAGCCAAAGAGACCGGACACCCCTCTACGAGCAGTACTTC. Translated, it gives CASSQRDRTPLYEQYF.

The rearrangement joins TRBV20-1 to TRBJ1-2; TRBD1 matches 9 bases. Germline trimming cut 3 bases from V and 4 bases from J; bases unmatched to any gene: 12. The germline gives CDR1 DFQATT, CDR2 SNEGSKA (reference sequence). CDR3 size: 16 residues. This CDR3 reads CSASRDREEGVYGYTF. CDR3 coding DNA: TGCAGTGCTAGTAGGGACAGGGAAGAGGGTGTCTATGGCTACACCTTC.

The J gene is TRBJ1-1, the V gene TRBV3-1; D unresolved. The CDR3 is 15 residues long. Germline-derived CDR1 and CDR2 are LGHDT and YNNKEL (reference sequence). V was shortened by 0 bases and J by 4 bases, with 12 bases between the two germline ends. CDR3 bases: TGTGCCAGCAGCCAAGAAAGGACGGTTGGCACTGAAGCTTTCTTT. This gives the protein CASSQERTVGTEAFF.

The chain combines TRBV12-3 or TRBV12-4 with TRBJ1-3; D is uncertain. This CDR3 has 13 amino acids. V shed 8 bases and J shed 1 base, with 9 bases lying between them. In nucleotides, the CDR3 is TGTGCCAGCCGGGAGGATTCTGGAAACACCATATATTTT. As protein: CASREDSGNTIYF.

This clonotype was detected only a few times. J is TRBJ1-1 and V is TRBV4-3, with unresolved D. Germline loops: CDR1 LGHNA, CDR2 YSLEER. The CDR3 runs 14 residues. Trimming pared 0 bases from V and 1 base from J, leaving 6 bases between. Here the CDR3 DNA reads TGCGCCAGCAGCCAAGATTGGGAGAACACTGAAGCTTTCTTT. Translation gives CASSQDWENTEAFF.

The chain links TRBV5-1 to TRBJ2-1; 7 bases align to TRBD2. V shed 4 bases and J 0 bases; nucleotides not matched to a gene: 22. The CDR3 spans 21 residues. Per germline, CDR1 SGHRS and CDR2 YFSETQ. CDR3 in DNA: TGCGCCAGCAGCGGGATAAGTAGCGGGCCACCCACCCATAGCTCCTACAATGAGCAGTTCTTC. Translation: CASSGISSGPPTHSSYNEQFF.

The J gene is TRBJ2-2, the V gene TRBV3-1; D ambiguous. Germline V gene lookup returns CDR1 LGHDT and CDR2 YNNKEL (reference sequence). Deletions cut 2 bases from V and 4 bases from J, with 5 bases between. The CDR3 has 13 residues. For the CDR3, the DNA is TGTGCCAGCAGCCAACTCCGCACCGGGGAGCTGTTTTTT. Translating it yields CASSQLRTGELFF.

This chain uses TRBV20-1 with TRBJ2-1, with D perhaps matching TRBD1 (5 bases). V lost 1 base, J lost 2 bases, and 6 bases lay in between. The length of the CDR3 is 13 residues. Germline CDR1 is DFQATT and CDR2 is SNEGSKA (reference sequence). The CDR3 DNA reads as TGCAGTGCTAGAGTAGGGGCCTACAATGAGCAGTTCTTC. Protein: CSARVGAYNEQFF.

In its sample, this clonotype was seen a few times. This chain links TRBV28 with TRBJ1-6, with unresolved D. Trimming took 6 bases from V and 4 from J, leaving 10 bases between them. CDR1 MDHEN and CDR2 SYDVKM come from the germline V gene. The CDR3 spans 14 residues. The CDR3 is CASSRTEYNSPLHF. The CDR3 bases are TGTGCCAGCAGCCGTACAGAGTATAATTCACCCCTCCACTTT.

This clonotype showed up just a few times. CDR3 sequence reads: CASSFRGQETQYF. CDR3 DNA sequence: TGTGCCAGCAGTTTTAGGGGGCAAGAGACCCAGTACTTC. This chain links TRBV27 with TRBJ2-5; TRBD1 might be the D (6 bases). Trimming left V 3 bases short and J 2 bases short, with 7 bases between. Germline values: CDR1 MNHEY, CDR2 SMNVEV (reference sequence). This CDR3 has 13 amino acids.

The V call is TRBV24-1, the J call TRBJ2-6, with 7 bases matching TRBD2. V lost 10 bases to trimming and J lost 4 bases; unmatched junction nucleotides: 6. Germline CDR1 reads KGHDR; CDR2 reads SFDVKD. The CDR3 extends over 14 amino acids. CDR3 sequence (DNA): TGTGCCACGTGCGGGGGTTCCGGGGCCAACGTCCTGACTTTC. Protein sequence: CATCGGSGANVLTF.

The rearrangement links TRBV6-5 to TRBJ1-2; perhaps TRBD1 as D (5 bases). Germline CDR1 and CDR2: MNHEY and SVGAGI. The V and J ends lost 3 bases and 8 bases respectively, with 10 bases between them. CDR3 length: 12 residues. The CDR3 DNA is TGTGCCAGCAGTTATGGGGGGAACGGCTACACCTTC. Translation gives CASSYGGNGYTF.

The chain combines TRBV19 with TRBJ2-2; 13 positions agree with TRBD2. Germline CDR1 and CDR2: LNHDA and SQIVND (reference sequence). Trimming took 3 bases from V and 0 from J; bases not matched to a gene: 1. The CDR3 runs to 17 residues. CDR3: CASSIGLAGANTGELFF. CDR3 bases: TGTGCCAGTAGTATCGGACTAGCGGGAGCGAACACCGGGGAGCTGTTTTTT.

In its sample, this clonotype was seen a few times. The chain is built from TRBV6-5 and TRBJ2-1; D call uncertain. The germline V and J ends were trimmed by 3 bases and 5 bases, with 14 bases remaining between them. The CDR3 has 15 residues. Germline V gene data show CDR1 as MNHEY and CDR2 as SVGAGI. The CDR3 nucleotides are TGTGCCAGCAGTTATTCAGCCGGGTCTAACAATGAGCAGTTCTTC. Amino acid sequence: CASSYSAGSNNEQFF.

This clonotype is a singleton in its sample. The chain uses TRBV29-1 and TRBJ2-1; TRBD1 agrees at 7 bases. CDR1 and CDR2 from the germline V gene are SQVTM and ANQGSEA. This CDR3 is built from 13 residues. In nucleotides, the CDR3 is TGCAGAATACAGGGGAGTATCTACAATGAGCAGTTCTTC. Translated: CRIQGSIYNEQFF.

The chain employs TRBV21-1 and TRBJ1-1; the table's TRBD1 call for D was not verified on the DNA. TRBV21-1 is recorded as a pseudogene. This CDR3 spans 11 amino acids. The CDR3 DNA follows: TGTGCCAGGCCGGCAGGGATTGAAGCTTTCTTT. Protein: CARPAGIEAFF.

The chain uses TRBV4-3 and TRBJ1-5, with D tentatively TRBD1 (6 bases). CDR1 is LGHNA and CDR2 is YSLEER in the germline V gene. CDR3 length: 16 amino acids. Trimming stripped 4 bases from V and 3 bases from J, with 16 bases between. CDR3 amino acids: CASSPGPRTDNQPQHF. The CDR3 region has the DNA TGCGCCAGCAGCCCGGGCCCCCGGACAGACAATCAGCCCCAGCATTTT.

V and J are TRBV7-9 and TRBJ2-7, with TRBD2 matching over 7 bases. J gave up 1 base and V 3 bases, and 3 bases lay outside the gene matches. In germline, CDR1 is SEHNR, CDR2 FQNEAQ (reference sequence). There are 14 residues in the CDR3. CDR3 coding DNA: TGTGCCAGCAGCTTGTTGGGAGGGTCCTACGAGCAGTACTTC. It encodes CASSLLGGSYEQYF.

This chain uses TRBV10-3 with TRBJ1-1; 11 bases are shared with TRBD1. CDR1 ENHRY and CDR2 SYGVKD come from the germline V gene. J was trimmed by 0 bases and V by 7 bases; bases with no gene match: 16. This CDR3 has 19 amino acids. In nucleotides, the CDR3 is TGTGCCATCACCCGGACAGGGGGCGAAGGAGGTCTCCTGAACACTGAAGCTTTCTTT. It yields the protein CAITRTGGEGGLLNTEAFF.